This entry lists 22 T cell receptor beta chains sequenced from one sample in a study of T cells in localized non-small cell lung cancer. Libraries were prepared by immunoSEQ multiplex PCR; TCRdb keeps only in-frame clonotypes and omits some of them. The repertoire has 55,000 to 75,000 clones, about 86% of them found once; the top ten carry 20% to 25%. The material was peripheral blood, obtained before any cancer treatment. These receptors came from a male donor older than 55 with stage III squamous cell lung carcinoma.

V and J are TRBV19 and TRBJ1-5, with 9 bases identical to TRBD1. Unmatched junction bases numbered 6, after V lost 4 bases and J lost 5 bases. CDR3 length: 15 residues. In germline, CDR1 is LNHDA, CDR2 SQIVND (reference sequence). CDR3 DNA sequence: TGTGCCAGTAGTAGAACGAGGGACAGGGATCAGCCCCAGCATTTT. This encodes CASSRTRDRDQPQHF.

This sequence joins TRBV5-1 and TRBJ1-1; D gene unclear. The V end lost 3 bases, the J end lost 1 base, and 4 bases lay between the germline ends. The CDR3 runs to 12 residues. The germline CDR1 and CDR2 sequences are SGHRS and YFSETQ. CDR3 in amino acids: CASSSWNTEAFF. The CDR3 bases are TGCGCCAGCAGCTCCTGGAACACTGAAGCTTTCTTT.

The chain has TRBV5-1 and TRBJ1-1, with D tentatively TRBD1 (6 bases). Germline-derived CDR1 and CDR2 are SGHRS and YFSETQ. V dropped 0 bases and J dropped 2 bases, with 11 bases sitting between them. The length of the CDR3 is 15 residues. In DNA form, the CDR3 reads TGCGCCAGCAGCTTGGTTACAGGGCTAAACACTGAAGCTTTCTTT. Encoded protein: CASSLVTGLNTEAFF.

This clone came up once. The chain recombines TRBV27 with TRBJ1-1; 9 bases map to TRBD1. Looked up from germline, CDR1 is MNHEY and CDR2 is SMNVEV (reference sequence). The CDR3 contains 17 residues. V lost 3 bases and J lost 4; bases outside the gene matches: 12. The DNA for the CDR3 is TGTGCCAGCAGTTTCCTTTTTCCGGGACAGGGAACCACTGAAGCTTTCTTT. It encodes CASSFLFPGQGTTEAFF.

The rearrangement links TRBV5-1 to TRBJ2-7; possibly TRBD1 or TRBD2 for D (5 bases each). The CDR3 runs to 14 residues. V lost 1 base, J lost 5 bases, and 13 bases lay in between. Per the germline V gene, CDR1 is SGHRS and CDR2 is YFSETQ. CDR3 sequence reads: CASSLRSGDHEQYF. The DNA of the CDR3 is TGCGCCAGCAGCTTGCGGAGTGGGGACCACGAGCAGTACTTC.

The chain joins TRBV19 to TRBJ1-5, with D possibly being TRBD1 (5 bases). The V and J ends lost 3 bases and 3 bases respectively, with 12 bases between them. Per the germline V gene, CDR1 is LNHDA and CDR2 is SQIVND (reference sequence). The length of the CDR3 is 15 residues. The CDR3 DNA reads as TGTGCCAGTAGTATTGAGCCGACAGTCAATCAGCCCCAGCATTTT. It encodes CASSIEPTVNQPQHF.

The CDR3 is CASSIRQGDTGELFF. The CDR3 DNA is TGTGCCAGCAGCATTCGACAGGGGGACACCGGGGAGCTGTTTTTT. This chain connects TRBV9 to TRBJ2-2, with 9 bases lining up with TRBD1. V shed 4 bases and J 3 bases; nucleotides not matched to a gene: 4. This CDR3 has 15 residues. From germline, CDR1 is SGDLS and CDR2 YYNGEE.

In DNA form, the CDR3 reads TGTGCCGCGGATTCCCCGGCCTCCTACGAGCAGTACGTC. This translates into CAADSPASYEQYV. This chain links TRBV6-1 with TRBJ2-7; D is ambiguous. Germline lookup yields CDR1 MNHNS and CDR2 SASEGT. The CDR3 sequence is 13 residues long. Trimming removed 11 bases at V and 0 bases at J, with 14 bases between.

The chain combines TRBV7-6 with TRBJ1-3; D not certain. V lost 5 bases and J 4 bases, leaving 9 bases between the germline ends. Looked up from germline, CDR1 is SGHVS and CDR2 is FNYEAQ. This CDR3 region has 13 residues. The CDR3 nucleotides are TGTGCCAGCAGCCTCCAAGGGGGAAACACCATATATTTT. Protein: CASSLQGGNTIYF.

The gene calls are TRBV7-2 and TRBJ1-2, with 8 bases fitting TRBD1. The CDR3 length is 15 residues. Unmatched junction bases numbered 10, after V lost 3 bases and J lost 7 bases. The germline gives CDR1 SGHTA, CDR2 FQGNSA. The CDR3 nucleotides read TGTGCCAGCAGCTTGGCCCGGCAGGGGGCGTCTGGCTACACCTTC. Protein sequence: CASSLARQGASGYTF. Complete variable domain (other parts from reference TRBV7-2 and TRBJ1-2): GAGVSQSPSNKVTEKGKDVELRCDPISGHTALYWYRQSLGQGLEFLIYFQGNSAPDKSGLPSDRFSAERTGGSVSTLTIQRTQQEDSAVYLCASSLARQGASGYTFGSGTRLTVV.

The chain employs TRBV5-4 and TRBJ1-2; possible D gene TRBD1, 5 bases. CDR3 size: 16 residues. V lost 4 bases to trimming and J lost 6 bases, with 22 bases between them. CDR1 is SGHNT and CDR2 is YYREEE in the germline V gene (reference sequence). This chain's CDR3 is CASSPRNLRGWDGYTF. In nucleotides, the CDR3 is TGTGCCAGCAGCCCGCGAAACCTCCGGGGGTGGGATGGCTACACCTTC.

This clone has a handful of counts. The J gene is TRBJ1-6, the V gene TRBV12-5; TRBD1 might be the D (5 bases). This CDR3 is 18 amino acids long. Trimming left V 0 bases short and J 0 bases short, with 12 bases between. Germline-derived CDR1 and CDR2 are LGHNT and FRNRAP. The CDR3 loop reads CASGLVRVGGSYNSPLHF. The CDR3, as DNA: TGTGCTAGTGGTTTGGTACGTGTGGGGGGCTCCTATAATTCACCCCTCCACTTT. Full variable domain (outside the CDR3, taken from reference TRBV12-5 and TRBJ1-6): DARVTQTPRHKVTEMGQEVTMRCQPILGHNTVFWYRQTMMQGLELLAYFRNRAPLDDSGMPKDRFSAEMPDATLATLKIQPSEPRDSAVYFCASGLVRVGGSYNSPLHFGNGTRLTVT.

J is TRBJ1-4 and V is TRBV18; tentative D call: TRBD1 (5 bases). The CDR3 covers 15 residues. Germline-derived CDR1 and CDR2 are KGHSH and LQKENI. V lost 6 bases to trimming and J lost 2 bases, with 13 bases between them. The CDR3: CASSEMEGTNEKLFF. The CDR3, as DNA: TGTGCCAGCTCGGAAATGGAGGGGACTAATGAAAAACTGTTTTTT.

The V gene is TRBV19, the J gene TRBJ1-1; maybe TRBD1 (5 bases). The V gene lost 3 bases and the J gene lost 0 bases, with 14 bases spanning the gap. CDR1 is LNHDA, CDR2 SQIVND, per germline (reference sequence). The CDR3 covers 16 residues. The CDR3 here is CASSIGAAQMNTEAFF. CDR3 DNA: TGTGCCAGTAGTATTGGGGCAGCCCAAATGAACACTGAAGCTTTCTTT. Filled out from reference TRBV19 and TRBJ1-1, the complete variable domain reads DGGITQSPKYLFRKEGQNVTLSCEQNLNHDAMYWYRQDPGQGLRLIYYSQIVNDFQKGDIAEGYSVSREKKESFPLTVTSAQKNPTAFYLCASSIGAAQMNTEAFFGQGTRLTVV.

This clone was counted only a few times. V is TRBV28 and J is TRBJ2-2, with TRBD2 identical over 8 bases. Germline assignment: CDR1 MDHEN and CDR2 SYDVKM. The CDR3 is made up of 14 amino acids. J was trimmed by 7 bases and V by 7 bases; bases with no gene match: 8. CDR3 nucleotide sequence: TGTGCCAGCAAGAGCGGGGGTGCAAGCGGGGAGCTGTTTTTT. Encoded protein: CASKSGGASGELFF. The variable domain in full, with the rest retrieved from reference TRBV28 and TRBJ2-2, is DVKVTQSSRYLVKRTGEKVFLECVQDMDHENMFWYRQDPGLGLRLIYFSYDVKMKEKGDIPEGYSVSREKKERFSLILESASTNQTSMYLCASKSGGASGELFFGEGSRLTVL.

The V and J genes are TRBV19 and TRBJ1-6, with D perhaps TRBD1 (5 bases). Looked up from germline, CDR1 is LNHDA and CDR2 is SQIVND (reference sequence). Trimming shortened V by 5 bases and J by 0 bases, and 17 bases separated the two germline ends. This CDR3 has 18 residues. The CDR3 DNA sequence: TGTGCCAGTAGTTACTCCACAGGCTTGAGCTCCTATAATTCACCCCTCCACTTT. Translation gives CASSYSTGLSSYNSPLHF.

The table lists this clone with a few counts. The chain recombines TRBV5-3 with TRBJ2-7; D is uncertain. TRBV5-3 is an open reading frame whose function is uncertain. CDR3 size: 13 residues. Between the trimmed V and J ends, which lost 3 bases and 3 bases, there was a span of 10 bases. CDR3 bases: TGTGCCAGAAGCTCGACCGTCGGCTACGAGCAGTACGTC. Translation: CARSSTVGYEQYV.

V usage is TRBV6-5 and J usage is TRBJ1-1, with 8 bases matching TRBD1. CDR1 and CDR2 (germline): MNHEY, SVGAGI. The CDR3 has 16 residues. V gave up 2 bases and J gave up 3 bases; unmatched junction bases: 8. CDR3 DNA sequence: TGTGCCAGCAGTTACCTGCCAGGGGGCCCTGACACTGAAGCTTTCTTT. Residues: CASSYLPGGPDTEAFF.

The chain carries TRBV5-1 and TRBJ2-7; 11 nucleotides match TRBD2. Trimming at V came to 2 bases and at J to 2 bases, leaving 6 bases not matched to a gene. Looked up from germline, CDR1 is SGHRS and CDR2 is YFSETQ. CDR3 size: 16 residues. DNA of the CDR3: TGCGCCAGCAGCTTTGGGTCTAGCGGGGGGACCTACGAGCAGTACTTC. Its translation is CASSFGSSGGTYEQYF. Full variable domain (remainder filled in from reference TRBV5-1 and TRBJ2-7): KAGVTQTPRYLIKTRGQQVTLSCSPISGHRSVSWYQQTPGQGLQFLFEYFSETQRNKGNFPGRFSGRQFSNSRSEMNVSTLELGDSALYLCASSFGSSGGTYEQYFGPGTRLTVT.

This clone was recorded only once. This chain uses TRBV5-8 with TRBJ2-5; TRBD1 aligns across 9 bases. CDR1 and CDR2 (germline): SGHTS, YDEGEE. Trimming cost V 3 bases and J 5 bases; bases outside gene matches: 5. The CDR3 length is 14 residues. The chain's CDR3 is CASSSGQGMETQYF. CDR3 nucleotide sequence: TGTGCCAGCAGCTCGGGACAGGGTATGGAGACCCAGTACTTC. Full variable domain (missing parts from reference TRBV5-8 and TRBJ2-5): EAGVTQSPTHLIKTRGQQATLRCSPISGHTSVYWYQQALGLGLQFLLWYDEGEERNRGNFPPRFSGRQFPNYSSELNVNALELEDSALYLCASSSGQGMETQYFGPGTRLLVL.

This chain links TRBV7-2 with TRBJ2-3; D ambiguous. Germline V gives CDR1 SGHTA, CDR2 FQGNSA. The CDR3 covers 15 residues. V was shortened by 5 bases and J by 8 bases, with 20 bases between the two germline ends. CDR3 in amino acids: CASSPFRVAMGTQYF. The CDR3 nucleotides read TGTGCCAGCAGCCCCTTTCGTGTGGCGATGGGTACGCAGTATTTT. The full variable domain, in which reference TRBV7-2 and TRBJ2-3 provide the parts outside the CDR3, is GAGVSQSPSNKVTEKGKDVELRCDPISGHTALYWYRQSLGQGLEFLIYFQGNSAPDKSGLPSDRFSAERTGGSVSTLTIQRTQQEDSAVYLCASSPFRVAMGTQYFGPGTRLTVL.

J is TRBJ2-1 and V is TRBV6-5; D ambiguous. The CDR3 is made up of 14 amino acids. Trimming took off 0 bases at V and 5 bases at J, with 8 bases between the two ends. CDR1 MNHEY and CDR2 SVGAGI come from the germline V gene. In DNA, the CDR3 is TGTGCCAGCAGTTACTCGGGTTCCGACAATGAGCAGTTCTTC. Translated: CASSYSGSDNEQFF.